This TCR beta chain appears in the sequencing data of a study of blood T cell repertoires in COVID-19. In germline, CDR1 is SEHNR, CDR2 FQNEAQ (reference sequence). Trimming removed 5 bases from V and 5 bases from J; junction bases left unmatched: 12. The CDR3 is 16 amino acids. Generated by immunoSEQ multiplex PCR, the TCRdb table keeps only in-frame clones and is missing some. The table lists under 200,000 clones, roughly 84% of them singletons. The TCR sequence derives from an older woman with COVID-19, enrolled during active disease. The V call is TRBV7-9, the J call TRBJ1-1; the match to TRBD1 covers 9 bases. Input material: peripheral blood. In nucleotides, the CDR3 is TGTGCCAGCAGCACATTCACAGGGGGCCGAGGGACTGAAGCTTTCTTT. Amino acids: CASSTFTGGRGTEAFF.